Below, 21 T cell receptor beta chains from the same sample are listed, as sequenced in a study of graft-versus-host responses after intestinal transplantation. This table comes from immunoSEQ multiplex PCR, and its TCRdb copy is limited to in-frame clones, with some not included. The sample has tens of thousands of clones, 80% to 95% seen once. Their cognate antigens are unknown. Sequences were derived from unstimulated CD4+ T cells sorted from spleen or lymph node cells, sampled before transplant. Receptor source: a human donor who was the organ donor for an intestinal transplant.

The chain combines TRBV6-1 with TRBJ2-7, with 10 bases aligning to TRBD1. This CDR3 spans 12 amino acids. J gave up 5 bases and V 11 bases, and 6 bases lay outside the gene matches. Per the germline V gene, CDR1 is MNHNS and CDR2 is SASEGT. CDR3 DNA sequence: TGTGCCGCTGGGGACAGGGGCGACGAGCAGTACTTC. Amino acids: CAAGDRGDEQYF.

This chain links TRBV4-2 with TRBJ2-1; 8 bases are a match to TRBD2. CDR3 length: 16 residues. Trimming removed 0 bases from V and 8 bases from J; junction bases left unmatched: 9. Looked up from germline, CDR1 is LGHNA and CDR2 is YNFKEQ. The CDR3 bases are TGTGCCAGCAGCCAAGAAAGGGTCGGGGGGGTTCATGAGCAGTTCTTC. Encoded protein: CASSQERVGGVHEQFF.

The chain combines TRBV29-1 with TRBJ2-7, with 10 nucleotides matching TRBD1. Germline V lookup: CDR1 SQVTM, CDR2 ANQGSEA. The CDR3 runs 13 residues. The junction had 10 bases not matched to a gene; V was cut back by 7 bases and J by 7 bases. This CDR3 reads CSATTGGAGEQYF. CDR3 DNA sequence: TGCAGCGCCACGACAGGGGGCGCGGGGGAGCAGTACTTC.

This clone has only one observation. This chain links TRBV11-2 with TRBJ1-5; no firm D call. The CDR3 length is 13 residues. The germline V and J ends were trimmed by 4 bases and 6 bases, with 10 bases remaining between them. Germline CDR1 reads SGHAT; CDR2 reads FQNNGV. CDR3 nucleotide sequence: TGTGCCAGCAGCTACACAGAAGGTCAGCCCCAGCATTTT. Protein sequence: CASSYTEGQPQHF.

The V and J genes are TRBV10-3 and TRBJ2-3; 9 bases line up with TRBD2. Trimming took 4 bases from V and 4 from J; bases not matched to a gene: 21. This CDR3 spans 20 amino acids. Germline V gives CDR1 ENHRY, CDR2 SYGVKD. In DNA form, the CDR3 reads TGTGCCATCAGTGGTTTAGATGTTCGATTGCGGGGGGGCCTTTCAGATACGCAGTATTTT. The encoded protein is CAISGLDVRLRGGLSDTQYF.

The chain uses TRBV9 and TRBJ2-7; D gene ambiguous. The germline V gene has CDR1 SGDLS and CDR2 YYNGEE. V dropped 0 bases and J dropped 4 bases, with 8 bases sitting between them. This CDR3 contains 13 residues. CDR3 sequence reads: CASSVAPQYEQYF. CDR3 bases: TGTGCCAGCAGCGTAGCCCCTCAGTACGAGCAGTACTTC.

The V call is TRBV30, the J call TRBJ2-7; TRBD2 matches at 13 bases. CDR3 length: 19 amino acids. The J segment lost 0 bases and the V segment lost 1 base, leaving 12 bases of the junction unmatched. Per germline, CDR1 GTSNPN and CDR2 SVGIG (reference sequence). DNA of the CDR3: TGTGCCTGGAGTGCTGGGACTAGCGGGAACCACCCAAGCTCCTACGAGCAGTACTTC. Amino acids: CAWSAGTSGNHPSSYEQYF. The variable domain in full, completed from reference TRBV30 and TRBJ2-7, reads SQTIHQWPATLVQPVGSPLSLECTVEGTSNPNLYWYRQAAGRGLQLLFYSVGIGQISSEVPQNLSASRPQDRQFILSSKKLLLSDSGFYLCAWSAGTSGNHPSSYEQYFGPGTRLTVT.

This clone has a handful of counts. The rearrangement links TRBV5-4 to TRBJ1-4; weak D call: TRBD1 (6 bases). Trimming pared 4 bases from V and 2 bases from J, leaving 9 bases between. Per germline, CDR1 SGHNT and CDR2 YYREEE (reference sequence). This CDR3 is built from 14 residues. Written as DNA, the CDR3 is TGTGCCAGCAGCGAAAGGGGGACTAATGAAAAACTGTTTTTT. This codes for CASSERGTNEKLFF. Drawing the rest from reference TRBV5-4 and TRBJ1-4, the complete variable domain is ETGVTQSPTHLIKTRGQQVTLRCSSQSGHNTVSWYQQALGQGPQFIFQYYREEENGRGNFPPRFSGLQFPNYSSELNVNALELDDSALYLCASSERGTNEKLFFGSGTQLSVL.

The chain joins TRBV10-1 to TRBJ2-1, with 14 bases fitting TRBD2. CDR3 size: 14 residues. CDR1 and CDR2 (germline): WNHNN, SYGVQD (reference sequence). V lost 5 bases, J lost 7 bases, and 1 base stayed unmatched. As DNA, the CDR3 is TGCGCCAGCAGTCGACTAGCGGGAGGGAATGAGCAGTTCTTC. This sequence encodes CASSRLAGGNEQFF.

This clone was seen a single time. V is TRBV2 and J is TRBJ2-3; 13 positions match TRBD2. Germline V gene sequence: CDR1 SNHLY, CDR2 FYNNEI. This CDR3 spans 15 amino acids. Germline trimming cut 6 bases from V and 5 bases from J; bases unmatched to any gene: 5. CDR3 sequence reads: CASSKTSGGIDTQYF. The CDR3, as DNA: TGTGCCAGCAGCAAGACTAGCGGGGGGATAGATACGCAGTATTTT.

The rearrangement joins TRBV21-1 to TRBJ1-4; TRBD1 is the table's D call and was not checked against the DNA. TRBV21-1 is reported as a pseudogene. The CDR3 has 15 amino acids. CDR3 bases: TGTGCCAGCAGGCCTGACAGGGTAAGCCGTGAAAAACTGTTTTTT. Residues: CASRPDRVSREKLFF.

The CDR3 region has the DNA TGTGCCTGGAGTGCCTCACAGGGGAACCAAGAGACCCAGTACTTC. This gives the protein CAWSASQGNQETQYF. This chain connects TRBV30 to TRBJ2-5; 7 bases agree with TRBD1. The J segment lost 0 bases and the V segment lost 1 base, leaving 5 bases of the junction unmatched. Germline CDR1 and CDR2: GTSNPN and SVGIG (reference sequence). The CDR3 length is 15 residues.

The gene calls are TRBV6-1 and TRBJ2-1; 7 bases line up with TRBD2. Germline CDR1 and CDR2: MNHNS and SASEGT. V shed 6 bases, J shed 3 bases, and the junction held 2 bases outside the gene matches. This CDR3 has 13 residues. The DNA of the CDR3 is TGTGCCAGCAGGGGGACTAACTACAATGAGCAGTTCTTC. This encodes CASRGTNYNEQFF.

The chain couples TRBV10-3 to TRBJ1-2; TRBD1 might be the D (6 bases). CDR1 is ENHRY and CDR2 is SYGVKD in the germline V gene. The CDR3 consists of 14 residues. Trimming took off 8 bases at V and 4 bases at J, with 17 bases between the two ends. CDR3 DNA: TGTGCCATCGCTGGGGGGGGCGCGATCTATGGCTACACCTTC. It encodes CAIAGGGAIYGYTF.

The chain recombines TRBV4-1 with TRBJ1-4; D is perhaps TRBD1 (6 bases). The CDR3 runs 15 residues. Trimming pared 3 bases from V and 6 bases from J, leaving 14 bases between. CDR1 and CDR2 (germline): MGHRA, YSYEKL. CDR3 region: CASSHGGAGDEKLFF. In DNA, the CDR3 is TGCGCCAGCAGCCACGGGGGGGCAGGGGATGAAAAACTGTTTTTT.

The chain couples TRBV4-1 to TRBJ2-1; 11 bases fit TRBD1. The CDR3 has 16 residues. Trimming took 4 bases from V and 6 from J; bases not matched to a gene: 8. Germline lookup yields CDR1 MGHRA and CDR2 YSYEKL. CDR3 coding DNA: TGCGCCAGCAGCCGTTCCGGGACAGGGGGAATCAATGAGCAGTTCTTC. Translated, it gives CASSRSGTGGINEQFF.

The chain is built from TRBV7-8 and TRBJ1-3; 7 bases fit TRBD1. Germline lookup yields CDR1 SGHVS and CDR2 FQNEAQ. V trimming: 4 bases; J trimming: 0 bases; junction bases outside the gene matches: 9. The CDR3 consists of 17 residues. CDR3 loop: CASSSEGAGFSGNTIYF. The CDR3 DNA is TGTGCCAGCAGCTCCGAGGGGGCAGGATTCTCTGGAAACACCATATATTTT.

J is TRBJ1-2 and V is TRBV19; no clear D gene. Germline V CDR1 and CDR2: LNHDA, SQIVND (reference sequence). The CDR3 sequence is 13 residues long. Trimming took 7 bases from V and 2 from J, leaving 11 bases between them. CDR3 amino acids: CASTYTGNYGYTF. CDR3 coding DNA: TGTGCCAGTACATATACGGGGAACTATGGCTACACCTTC.

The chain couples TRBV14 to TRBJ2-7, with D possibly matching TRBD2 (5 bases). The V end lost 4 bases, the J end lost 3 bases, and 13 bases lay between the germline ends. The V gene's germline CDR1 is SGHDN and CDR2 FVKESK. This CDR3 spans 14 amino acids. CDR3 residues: CASSPFFEGYEQYF. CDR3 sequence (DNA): TGTGCCAGCAGCCCCTTTTTCGAGGGCTACGAGCAGTACTTC.

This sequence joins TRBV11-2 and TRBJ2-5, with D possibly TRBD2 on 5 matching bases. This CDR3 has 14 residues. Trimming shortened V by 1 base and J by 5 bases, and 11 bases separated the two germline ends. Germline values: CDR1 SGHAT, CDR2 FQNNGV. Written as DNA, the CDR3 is TGTGCCAGCAGCTTAGGGGGAGTCGTGGAGACCCAGTACTTC. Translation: CASSLGGVVETQYF.

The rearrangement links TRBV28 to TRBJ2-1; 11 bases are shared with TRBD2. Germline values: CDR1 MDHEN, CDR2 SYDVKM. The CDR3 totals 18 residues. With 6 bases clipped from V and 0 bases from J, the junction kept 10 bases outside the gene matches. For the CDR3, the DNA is TGTGCCAGCAGAATAGCGGGAGGGTACATCAGCTCCTACAATGAGCAGTTCTTC. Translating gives CASRIAGGYISSYNEQFF.